This T cell receptor (beta chain) was retrieved from a study of identical twins. TCRdb called the 5' RACE reads again in MiXCR, with one record for every CDR3 protein. The sample yields roughly 1.6 million distinct CDR3 sequences, about 30% seen once. The germline CDR1 and CDR2 sequences are MNHEY and SVGEGT. This CDR3 contains 15 residues. Study observations and caveats: Model-predicted out-of-frame TCR alpha sharing fell below observed values in monozygotic twins.

A note on this clonotype: The antigen is unknown.

The sequenced sample was cord blood. This TCR came from a newborn girl in good health. This sequence joins TRBV6-2 or TRBV6-3 and TRBJ2-4; TRBD2 is a possible D gene (6 bases). The J call is doubtful: the DNA matches TRBJ2-7 better. CDR3 residues: CASRISGVTIYEQYF. The CDR3 bases are TGTGCCAGCAGGATCTCGGGGGTTACCATCTACGAGCAGTACTTC.